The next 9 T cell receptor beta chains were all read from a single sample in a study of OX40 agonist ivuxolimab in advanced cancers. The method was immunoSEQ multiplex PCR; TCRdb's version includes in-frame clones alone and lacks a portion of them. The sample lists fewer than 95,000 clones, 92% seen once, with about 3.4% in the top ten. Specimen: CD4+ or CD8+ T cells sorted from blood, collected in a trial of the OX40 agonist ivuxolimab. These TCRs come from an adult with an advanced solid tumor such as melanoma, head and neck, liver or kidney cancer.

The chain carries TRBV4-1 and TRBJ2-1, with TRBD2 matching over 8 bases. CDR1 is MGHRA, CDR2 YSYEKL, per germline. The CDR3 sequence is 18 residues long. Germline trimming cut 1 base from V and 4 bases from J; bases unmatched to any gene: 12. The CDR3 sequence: CASSQVLLGGRTYNEQFF. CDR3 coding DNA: TGCGCCAGCAGCCAAGTATTGCTGGGCGGGAGGACGTACAATGAGCAGTTCTTC.

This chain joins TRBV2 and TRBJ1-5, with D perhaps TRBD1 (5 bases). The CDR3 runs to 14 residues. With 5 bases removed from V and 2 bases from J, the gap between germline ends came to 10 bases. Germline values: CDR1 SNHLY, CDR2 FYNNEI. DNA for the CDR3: TGTGCCAGCAGTCAGGGATATGGCAATCAGCCCCAGCATTTT. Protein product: CASSQGYGNQPQHF. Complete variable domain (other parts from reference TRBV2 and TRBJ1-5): EPEVTQTPSHQVTQMGQEVILRCVPISNHLYFYWYRQILGQKVEFLVSFYNNEISEKSEIFDDQFSVERPDGSNFTLKIRSTKLEDSAMYFCASSQGYGNQPQHFGDGTRLSIL.

CDR3 DNA: TGTGCCAGCGGGGTCGCTCAGGGTAAATCATCCACCTTC. It yields the protein CASGVAQGKSSTF. V gene TRBV27 combines with J gene TRBJ1-2, with D maybe TRBD1 (5 bases). The germline V gene encodes CDR1 MNHEY and CDR2 SMNVEV (reference sequence). The CDR3 consists of 13 residues. V dropped 8 bases and J dropped 13 bases, with 23 bases sitting between them.

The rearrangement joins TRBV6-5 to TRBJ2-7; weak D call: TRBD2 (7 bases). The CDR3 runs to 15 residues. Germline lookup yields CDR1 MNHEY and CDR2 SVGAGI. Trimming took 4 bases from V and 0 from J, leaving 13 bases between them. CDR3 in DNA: TGTGCCAGCAGTTTGGACGGGGGGCCCTCCTACGAGCAGTACTTC. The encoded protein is CASSLDGGPSYEQYF.

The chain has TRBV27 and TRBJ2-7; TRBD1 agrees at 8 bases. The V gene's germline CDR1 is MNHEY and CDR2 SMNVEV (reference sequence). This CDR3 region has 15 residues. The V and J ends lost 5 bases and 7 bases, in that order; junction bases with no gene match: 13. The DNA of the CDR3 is TGTGCCAGCAGTCCTGGGACAGGAGTTCTTTGGGAGCAGTACTTC. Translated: CASSPGTGVLWEQYF.

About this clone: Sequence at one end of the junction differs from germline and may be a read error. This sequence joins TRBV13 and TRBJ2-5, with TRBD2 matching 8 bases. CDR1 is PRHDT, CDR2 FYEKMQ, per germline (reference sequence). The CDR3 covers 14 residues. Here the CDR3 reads CASSPGRAQEIQYF. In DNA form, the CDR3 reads TGTGCCAGCAGCCCCGGGAGGGCTCAAGAGATCCAGTACTTC.

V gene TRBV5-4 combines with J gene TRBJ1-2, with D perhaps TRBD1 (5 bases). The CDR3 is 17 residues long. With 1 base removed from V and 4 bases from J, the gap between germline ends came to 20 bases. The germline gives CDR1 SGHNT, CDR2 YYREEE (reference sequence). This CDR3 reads CASSLIGSGSGLYGYTF. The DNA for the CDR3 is TGTGCCAGCAGCTTGATTGGCTCAGGGAGCGGGCTCTATGGCTACACCTTC.

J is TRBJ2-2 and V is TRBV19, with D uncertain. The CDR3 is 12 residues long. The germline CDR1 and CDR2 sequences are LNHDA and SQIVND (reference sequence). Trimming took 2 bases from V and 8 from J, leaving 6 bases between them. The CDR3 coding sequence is TGTGCCAGTAGTATAATTTTAGGGGAGCTGTTTTTT. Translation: CASSIILGELFF.

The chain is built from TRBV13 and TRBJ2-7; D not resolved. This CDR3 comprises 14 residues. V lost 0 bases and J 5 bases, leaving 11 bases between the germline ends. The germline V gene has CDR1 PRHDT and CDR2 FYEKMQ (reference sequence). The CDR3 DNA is TGTGCCAGCAGCTTAGGACGCCAAGGCCACGAGCAGTACTTC. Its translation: CASSLGRQGHEQYF.